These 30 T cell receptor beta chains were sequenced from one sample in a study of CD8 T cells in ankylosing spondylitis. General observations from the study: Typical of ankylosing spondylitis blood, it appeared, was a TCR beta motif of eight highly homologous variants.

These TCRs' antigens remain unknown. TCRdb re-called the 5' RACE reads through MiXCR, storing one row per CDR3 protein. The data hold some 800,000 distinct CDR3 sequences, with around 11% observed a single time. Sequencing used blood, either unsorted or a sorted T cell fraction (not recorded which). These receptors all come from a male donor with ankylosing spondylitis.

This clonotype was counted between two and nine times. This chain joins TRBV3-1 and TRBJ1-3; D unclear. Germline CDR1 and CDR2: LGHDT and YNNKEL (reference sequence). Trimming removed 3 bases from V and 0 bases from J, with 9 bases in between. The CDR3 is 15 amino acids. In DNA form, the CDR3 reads TGTGCCAGCAGCCAGCGACTGCACTCTGGAAACACCATATATTTT. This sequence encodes CASSQRLHSGNTIYF.

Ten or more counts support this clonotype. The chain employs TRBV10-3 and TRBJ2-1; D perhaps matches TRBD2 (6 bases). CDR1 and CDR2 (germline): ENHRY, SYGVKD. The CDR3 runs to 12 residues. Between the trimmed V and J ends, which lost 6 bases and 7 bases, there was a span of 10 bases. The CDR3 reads CAIRGLANEQFF. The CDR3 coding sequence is TGTGCCATCAGGGGCCTAGCGAATGAGCAGTTCTTC.

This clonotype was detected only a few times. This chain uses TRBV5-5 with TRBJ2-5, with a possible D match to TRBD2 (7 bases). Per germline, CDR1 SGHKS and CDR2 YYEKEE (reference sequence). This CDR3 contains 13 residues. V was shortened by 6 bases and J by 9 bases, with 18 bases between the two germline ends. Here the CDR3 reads CASTLPGGGAQYF. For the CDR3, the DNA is TGTGCCAGCACCCTCCCGGGGGGCGGCGCCCAGTACTTC.

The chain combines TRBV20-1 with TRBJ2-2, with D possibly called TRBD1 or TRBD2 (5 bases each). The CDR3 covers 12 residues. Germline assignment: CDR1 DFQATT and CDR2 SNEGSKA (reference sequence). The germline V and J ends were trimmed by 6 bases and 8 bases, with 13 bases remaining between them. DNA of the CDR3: TGCAGTGCGGGACGGGATGTTGGGGAGCTGTTTTTT. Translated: CSAGRDVGELFF.

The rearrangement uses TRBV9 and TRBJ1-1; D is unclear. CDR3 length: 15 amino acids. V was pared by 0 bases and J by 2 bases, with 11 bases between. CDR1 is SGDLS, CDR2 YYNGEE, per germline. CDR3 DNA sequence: TGTGCCAGCAGCGTAGCGCCGGGCGGAAACACTGAAGCTTTCTTT. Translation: CASSVAPGGNTEAFF.

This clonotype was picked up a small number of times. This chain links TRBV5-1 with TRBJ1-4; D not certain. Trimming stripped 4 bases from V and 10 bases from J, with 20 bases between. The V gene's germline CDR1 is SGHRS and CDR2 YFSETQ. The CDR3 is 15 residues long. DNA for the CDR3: TGCGCCAGCAGCATCTGGTCCGGGGATCCGGGAAAACTGTTTTTT. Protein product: CASSIWSGDPGKLFF.

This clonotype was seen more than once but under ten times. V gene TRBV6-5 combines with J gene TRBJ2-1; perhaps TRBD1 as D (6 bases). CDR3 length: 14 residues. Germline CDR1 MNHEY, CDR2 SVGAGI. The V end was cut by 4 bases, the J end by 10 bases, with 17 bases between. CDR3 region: CASSSGHGVGEQFF. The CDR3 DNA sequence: TGTGCCAGCAGTTCGGGACACGGGGTAGGCGAGCAGTTCTTC.

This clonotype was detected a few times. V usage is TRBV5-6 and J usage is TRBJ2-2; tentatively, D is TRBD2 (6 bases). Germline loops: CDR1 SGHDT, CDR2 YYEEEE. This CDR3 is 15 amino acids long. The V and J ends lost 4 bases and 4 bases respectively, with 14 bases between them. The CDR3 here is CASSLRRDGTGELFF. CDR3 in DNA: TGTGCCAGCAGCCTGCGGCGGGACGGCACCGGGGAGCTGTTTTTT. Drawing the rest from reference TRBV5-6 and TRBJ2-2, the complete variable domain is DAGVTQSPTHLIKTRGQQVTLRCSPKSGHDTVSWYQQALGQGPQFIFQYYEEEERQRGNFPDRFSGHQFPNYSSELNVNALLLGDSALYLCASSLRRDGTGELFFGEGSRLTVL.

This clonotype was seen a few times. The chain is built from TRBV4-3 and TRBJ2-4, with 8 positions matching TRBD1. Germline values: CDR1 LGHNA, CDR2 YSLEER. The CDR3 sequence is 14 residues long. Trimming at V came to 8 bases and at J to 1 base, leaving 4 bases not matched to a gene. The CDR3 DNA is TGCGCCAGCCAGGGGGCGAACGCCAAAAACATTCAGTACTTC. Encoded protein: CASQGANAKNIQYF.

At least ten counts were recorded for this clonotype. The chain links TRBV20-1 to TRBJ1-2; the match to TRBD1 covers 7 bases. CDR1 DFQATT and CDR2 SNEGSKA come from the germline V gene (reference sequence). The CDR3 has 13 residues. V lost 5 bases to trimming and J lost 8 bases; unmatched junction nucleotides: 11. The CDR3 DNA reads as TGCAGTGCTTCCCACAGGGGAACGGGGGGCTACACCTTC. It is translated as CSASHRGTGGYTF.

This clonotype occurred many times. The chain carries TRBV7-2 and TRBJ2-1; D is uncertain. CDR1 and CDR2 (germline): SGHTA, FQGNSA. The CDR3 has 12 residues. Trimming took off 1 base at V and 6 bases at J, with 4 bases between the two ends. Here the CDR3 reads CASSLVFNEQFF. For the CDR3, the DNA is TGTGCCAGCAGCTTAGTGTTCAATGAGCAGTTCTTC.

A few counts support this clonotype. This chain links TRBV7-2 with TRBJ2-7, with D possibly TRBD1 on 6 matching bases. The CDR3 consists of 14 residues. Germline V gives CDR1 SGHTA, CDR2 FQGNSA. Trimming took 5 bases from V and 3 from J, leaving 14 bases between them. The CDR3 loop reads CASSPGTNFYEQYF. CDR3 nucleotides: TGTGCCAGCAGCCCCGGGACAAACTTCTACGAGCAGTACTTC.

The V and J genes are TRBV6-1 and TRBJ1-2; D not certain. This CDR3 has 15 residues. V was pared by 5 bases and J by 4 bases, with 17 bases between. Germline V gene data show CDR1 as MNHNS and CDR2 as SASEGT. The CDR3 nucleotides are TGTGCCAGCAGTCCATTGGCAGGCAGGCTCTATGGCTACACCTTC. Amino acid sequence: CASSPLAGRLYGYTF.

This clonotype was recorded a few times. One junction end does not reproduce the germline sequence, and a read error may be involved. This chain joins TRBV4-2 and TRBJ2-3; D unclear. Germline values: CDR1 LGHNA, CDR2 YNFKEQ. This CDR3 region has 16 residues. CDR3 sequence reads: CASSQRLTPGTDTQYF. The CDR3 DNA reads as TGCGCCAGCAGCCAACGACTGACGCCTGGCACAGATACGCAGTATTTT.

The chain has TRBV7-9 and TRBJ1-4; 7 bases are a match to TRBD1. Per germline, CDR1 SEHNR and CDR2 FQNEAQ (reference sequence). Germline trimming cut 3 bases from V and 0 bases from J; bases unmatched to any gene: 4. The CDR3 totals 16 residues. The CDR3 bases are TGTGCCAGCAGCTTGACAGGGACCCCAACTAATGAAAAACTGTTTTTT. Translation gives CASSLTGTPTNEKLFF.

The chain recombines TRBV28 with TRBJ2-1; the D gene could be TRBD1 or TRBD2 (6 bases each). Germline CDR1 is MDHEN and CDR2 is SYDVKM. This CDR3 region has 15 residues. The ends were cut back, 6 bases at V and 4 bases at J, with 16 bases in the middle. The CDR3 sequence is CASSETTGAYNEQFF. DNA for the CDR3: TGTGCCAGCAGCGAAACAACGGGGGCTTACAATGAGCAGTTCTTC.

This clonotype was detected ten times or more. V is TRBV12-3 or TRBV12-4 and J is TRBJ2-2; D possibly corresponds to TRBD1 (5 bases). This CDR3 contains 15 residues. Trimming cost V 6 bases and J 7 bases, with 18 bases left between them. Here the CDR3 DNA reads TGTGCCAGCAGCGTCCATCTAAGGACATACGGGGAGCTGTTTTTT. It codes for CASSVHLRTYGELFF.

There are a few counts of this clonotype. CDR3 DNA: TGTGCCAGCAGCCTCTCCTCGACAGGGCTTTCGGATGAGCAGTTCTTC. Translating gives CASSLSSTGLSDEQFF. The chain couples TRBV11-3 to TRBJ2-1; 7 bases map to TRBD1. This CDR3 has 16 amino acids. Germline V gene sequence: CDR1 SGHNT, CDR2 YENEEA. With 5 bases clipped from V and 8 bases from J, the junction kept 15 bases outside the gene matches.

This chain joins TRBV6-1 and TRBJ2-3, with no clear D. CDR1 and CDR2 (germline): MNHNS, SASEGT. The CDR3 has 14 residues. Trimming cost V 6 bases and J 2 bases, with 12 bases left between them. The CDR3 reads CASRRYGPTDTQYF. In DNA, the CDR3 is TGTGCCAGCAGGAGGTATGGGCCCACAGATACGCAGTATTTT.

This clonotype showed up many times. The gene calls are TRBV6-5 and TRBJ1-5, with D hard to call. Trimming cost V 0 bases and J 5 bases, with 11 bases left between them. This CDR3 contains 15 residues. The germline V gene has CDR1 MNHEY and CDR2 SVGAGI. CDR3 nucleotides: TGTGCCAGCAGTTACTCGAGACAACGATATCAGCCCCAGCATTTT. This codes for CASSYSRQRYQPQHF.

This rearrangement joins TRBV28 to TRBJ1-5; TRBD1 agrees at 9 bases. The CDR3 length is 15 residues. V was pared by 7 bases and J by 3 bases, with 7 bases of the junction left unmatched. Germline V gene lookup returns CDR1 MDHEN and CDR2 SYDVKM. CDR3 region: CASITGQGYNQPQHF. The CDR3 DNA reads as TGTGCCAGCATTACCGGACAGGGGTACAATCAGCCCCAGCATTTT.

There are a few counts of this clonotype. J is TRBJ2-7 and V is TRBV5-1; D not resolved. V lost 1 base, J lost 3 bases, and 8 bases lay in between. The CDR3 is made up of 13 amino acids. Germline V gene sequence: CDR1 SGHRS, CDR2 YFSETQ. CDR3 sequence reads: CASSLTAGYEQYF. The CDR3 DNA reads TGCGCCAGCAGCTTGACGGCAGGCTACGAGCAGTACTTC.

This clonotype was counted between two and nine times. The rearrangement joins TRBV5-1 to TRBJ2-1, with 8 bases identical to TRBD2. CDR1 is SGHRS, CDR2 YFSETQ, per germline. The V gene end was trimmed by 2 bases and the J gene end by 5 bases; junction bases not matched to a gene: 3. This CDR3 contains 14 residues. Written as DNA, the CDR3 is TGCGCCAGCAGCTTAGCGGGAGCGGACAATGAGCAGTTCTTC. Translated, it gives CASSLAGADNEQFF.

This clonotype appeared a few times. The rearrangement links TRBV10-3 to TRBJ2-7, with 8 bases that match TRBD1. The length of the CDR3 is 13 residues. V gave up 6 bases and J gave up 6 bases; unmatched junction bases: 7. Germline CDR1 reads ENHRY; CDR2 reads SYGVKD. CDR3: CAISADREVEQYF. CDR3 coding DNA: TGTGCCATCAGCGCGGACAGGGAGGTCGAGCAGTACTTC.

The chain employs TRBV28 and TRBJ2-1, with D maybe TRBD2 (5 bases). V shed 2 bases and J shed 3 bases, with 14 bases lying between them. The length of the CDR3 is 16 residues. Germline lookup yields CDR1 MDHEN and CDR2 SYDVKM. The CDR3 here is CASSLVLAGDYNEQFF. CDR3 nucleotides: TGTGCCAGCAGTTTAGTCCTGGCGGGTGACTACAATGAGCAGTTCTTC.

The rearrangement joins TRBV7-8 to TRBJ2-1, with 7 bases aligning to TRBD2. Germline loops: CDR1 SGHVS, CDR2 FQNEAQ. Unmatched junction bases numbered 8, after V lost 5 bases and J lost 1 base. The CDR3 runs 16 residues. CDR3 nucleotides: TGTGCCAGCAGCCCCTCGGGCGGGGGTTCCTACAATGAGCAGTTCTTC. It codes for CASSPSGGGSYNEQFF.

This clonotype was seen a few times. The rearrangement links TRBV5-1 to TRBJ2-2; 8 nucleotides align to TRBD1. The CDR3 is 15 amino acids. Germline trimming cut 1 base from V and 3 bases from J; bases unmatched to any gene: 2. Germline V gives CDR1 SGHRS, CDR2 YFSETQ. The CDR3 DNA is TGCGCCAGCAGCTTGATACAGGGGGACACCGGGGAGCTGTTTTTT. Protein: CASSLIQGDTGELFF. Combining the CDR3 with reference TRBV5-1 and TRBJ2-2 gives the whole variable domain KAGVTQTPRYLIKTRGQQVTLSCSPISGHRSVSWYQQTPGQGLQFLFEYFSETQRNKGNFPGRFSGRQFSNSRSEMNVSTLELGDSALYLCASSLIQGDTGELFFGEGSRLTVL.

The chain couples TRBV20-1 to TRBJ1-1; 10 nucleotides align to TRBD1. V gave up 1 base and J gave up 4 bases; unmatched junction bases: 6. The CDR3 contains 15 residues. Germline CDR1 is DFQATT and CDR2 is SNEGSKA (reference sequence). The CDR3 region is CSARGEGQGSTEAFF. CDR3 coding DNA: TGCAGTGCTAGAGGGGAGGGACAGGGGAGCACTGAAGCTTTCTTT.

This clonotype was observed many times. DNA of the CDR3: TGTGCCAGCAGCCGCATCCTAAGGGGGAGCACAGATACGCAGTATTTT. Translation: CASSRILRGSTDTQYF. The rearrangement joins TRBV7-2 to TRBJ2-3, with D perhaps TRBD1 (6 bases). Trimming cost V 5 bases and J 0 bases, with 15 bases left between them. This CDR3 comprises 16 residues. Germline V lookup: CDR1 SGHTA, CDR2 FQGNSA.

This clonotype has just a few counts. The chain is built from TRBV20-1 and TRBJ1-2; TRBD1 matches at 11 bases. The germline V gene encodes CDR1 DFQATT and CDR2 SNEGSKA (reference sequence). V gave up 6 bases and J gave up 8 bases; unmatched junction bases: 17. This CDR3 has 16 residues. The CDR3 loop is CSAPSPVWTGGLGYTF. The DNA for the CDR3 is TGCAGTGCCCCCTCGCCGGTCTGGACAGGGGGCCTGGGCTACACCTTC.